This passage covers 2 T cell receptor beta chains from one sample sequenced in a study of beta chain features in type 1 diabetes. Notes on the study in general: TCRB CDR3s were moderately but significantly shorter in Type 1 diabetes patients in all four CD4+ subsets.

Expressed TCRB transcripts got sequenced, as all isolated RNA was reverse transcribed. Repertoires were generated with immunoSEQ multiplex PCR, while TCRdb's copy carries only in-frame clones and drops some. Of around 180,000 clones in the sample, around 8% are singletons; the top ten hold roughly 1%. Their specific antigens are unknown. The specimen was central memory CD4+ T cells from blood. Source of these receptors: a middle-aged woman with type 1 diabetes.

This clone was seen only a few times. The V and J genes are TRBV4-1 and TRBJ1-5; D unresolved. The length of the CDR3 is 17 residues. The V gene's germline CDR1 is MGHRA and CDR2 YSYEKL. V lost 3 bases and J 3 bases, leaving 18 bases between the germline ends. The CDR3 DNA follows: TGCGCCAGCAGCCACGTAATTACCGGGAGGAACAATCAGCCCCAGCATTTT. Encoded protein: CASSHVITGRNNQPQHF.

The gene calls are TRBV6-5 and TRBJ2-1; TRBD1 matches 11 bases. The CDR3 totals 14 residues. Germline V CDR1 and CDR2: MNHEY, SVGAGI. The junction had 7 bases not matched to a gene; V was cut back by 7 bases and J by 8 bases. The CDR3 DNA reads TGTGCCAGCACTTCGGGACAGGGGGGGGATGAGCAGTTCTTC. This gives the protein CASTSGQGGDEQFF.